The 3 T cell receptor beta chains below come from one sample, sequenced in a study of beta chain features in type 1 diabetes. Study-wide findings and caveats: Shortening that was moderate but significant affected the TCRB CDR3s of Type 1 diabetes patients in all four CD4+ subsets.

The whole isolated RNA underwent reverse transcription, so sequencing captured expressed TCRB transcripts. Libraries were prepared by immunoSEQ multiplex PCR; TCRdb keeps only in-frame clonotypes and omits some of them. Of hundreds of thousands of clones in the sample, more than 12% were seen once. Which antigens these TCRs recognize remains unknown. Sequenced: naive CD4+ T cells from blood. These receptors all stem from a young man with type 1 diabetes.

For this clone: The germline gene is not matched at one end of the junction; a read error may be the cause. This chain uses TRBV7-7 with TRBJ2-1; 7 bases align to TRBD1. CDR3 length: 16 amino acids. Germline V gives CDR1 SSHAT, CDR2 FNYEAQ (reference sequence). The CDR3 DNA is TGTGCTAGCAGCTTAGCGCTAGCAGGGGGTGGCAATGAGCAGTTCTTC. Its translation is CASSLALAGGGNEQFF.

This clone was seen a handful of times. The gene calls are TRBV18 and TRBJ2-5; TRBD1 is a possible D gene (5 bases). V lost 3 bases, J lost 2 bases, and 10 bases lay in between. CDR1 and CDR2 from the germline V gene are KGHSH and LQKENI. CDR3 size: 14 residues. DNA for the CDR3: TGTGCCAGCTCACCCTGGGGCGGTCAAGAGACCCAGTACTTC. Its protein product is CASSPWGGQETQYF.

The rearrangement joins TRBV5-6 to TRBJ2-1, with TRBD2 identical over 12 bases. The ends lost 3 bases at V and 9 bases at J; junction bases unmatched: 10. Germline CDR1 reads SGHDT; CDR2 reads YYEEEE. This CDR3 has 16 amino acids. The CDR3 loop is CASSYPSGRARGEQFF. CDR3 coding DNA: TGTGCCAGCAGCTATCCTAGCGGGAGGGCCCGCGGTGAGCAGTTCTTC.